The 23 T cell receptor beta chains below come from one sample, sequenced in a study of blood T cells in healthy people across ages. Sample-barcoded 5' priming and a J-beta primer mix drove a second PCR of roughly 7 to 11 cycles. MiXCR, applied by TCRdb to the 5' RACE reads, yields one record per CDR3 protein. Altogether 550,000 to 750,000 distinct CDR3 sequences are present, about 21% being singletons, with the ten largest covering under 4%. Sequenced: blood. Receptors were obtained from a man aged 65 to 85 in good health.

This chain uses TRBV6-6 with TRBJ2-5; D unclear. The J call may be in error: the DNA end matches TRBJ2-7 better. This CDR3 is built from 11 residues. CDR1 and CDR2 from the germline V gene are MNHNY and SVGAGI (reference sequence). The CDR3 here is CASKNSYEQYF. DNA of the CDR3: TGTGCCAGCAAAAACTCCTACGAGCAGTACTTC.

The chain employs TRBV2 and TRBJ2-3; D ambiguous. Germline CDR1 and CDR2: SNHLY and FYNNEI. The CDR3 extends over 13 amino acids. Trimming stripped 8 bases from V and 0 bases from J, with 9 bases between. As DNA, the CDR3 is TGTGCCAGCCCCAAAACTAGCACAGATACGCAGTATTTT. Protein: CASPKTSTDTQYF.

The chain joins TRBV6-1 to TRBJ1-5; D is undetermined. CDR3 length: 15 residues. V gave up 7 bases and J gave up 0 bases, with 13 bases separating them. Germline-derived CDR1 and CDR2 are MNHNS and SASEGT. The CDR3, as DNA: TGTGCCAGCAAGGGCGACACATATAGCAATCAGCCCCAGCATTTT. Translated: CASKGDTYSNQPQHF.

The chain has TRBV10-2 and TRBJ2-5, with D hard to call. The J call may be faulty, since TRBJ2-1 better matches the DNA end. CDR1 WSHSY and CDR2 SAAADI come from the germline V gene. CDR3 size: 13 residues. As DNA, the CDR3 is TGCGCCAGCACGAGGTTAGTCGTCGATGAGCAGTTCTTC. Translating gives CASTRLVVDEQFF.

About this clonotype: Possible read error: a much larger clone is one base away. The genes are TRBV14 and TRBJ2-1; 8 bases map to TRBD2. V lost 0 bases and J lost 12; bases outside the gene matches: 7. The germline V gene has CDR1 SGHDN and CDR2 FVKESK. This CDR3 region has 14 residues. The CDR3 spells CASSQERTSHGQFF. For the CDR3, the DNA is TGTGCCAGCAGCCAAGAAAGGACTAGCCATGGGCAGTTCTTC.

V gene TRBV20-1 combines with J gene TRBJ2-3, with TRBD2 matching 10 bases. V lost 0 bases to trimming and J lost 0 bases; unmatched junction nucleotides: 9. The CDR3 extends over 18 amino acids. Germline CDR1 DFQATT, CDR2 SNEGSKA (reference sequence). The CDR3 protein is CSARDRVAGGPSTDTQYF. For the CDR3, the DNA is TGCAGTGCTAGAGATAGAGTAGCGGGAGGACCTAGCACAGATACGCAGTATTTT.

The table lists this clonotype with a few counts. CDR3 in DNA: TGCGCCAGCAGCCCCGGACTAGCGGGCCCGACCTACGAGCAGTACTTC. It codes for CASSPGLAGPTYEQYF. This chain joins TRBV4-1 and TRBJ2-7; 11 bases fit TRBD2. Germline V lookup: CDR1 MGHRA, CDR2 YSYEKL. The CDR3 is 16 amino acids. Losses at the gene ends were 4 bases for V and 2 bases for J; bases not matched to a gene: 7.

This clonotype was seen ten or more times. The chain uses TRBV4-2 and TRBJ2-1; D call uncertain. Trimming shortened V by 0 bases and J by 0 bases, and 6 bases separated the two germline ends. Looked up from germline, CDR1 is LGHNA and CDR2 is YNFKEQ. CDR3 size: 15 residues. CDR3 amino acids: CASSQDRNSYNEQFF. CDR3 bases: TGTGCCAGCAGCCAAGATCGAAACTCCTACAATGAGCAGTTCTTC.

This clonotype was seen at least ten times. This chain uses TRBV11-1 with TRBJ2-5, with D possibly TRBD2 on 5 matching bases. Trimming shortened V by 1 base and J by 9 bases, and 12 bases separated the two germline ends. CDR3 length: 13 residues. Germline V gene lookup returns CDR1 SGHAT and CDR2 FQDESV (reference sequence). The CDR3 DNA is TGTGCCAGCAGCTTAGAGGAGGATTACGCCCAGTACTTC. It yields the protein CASSLEEDYAQYF.

There are a few counts of this clonotype. The V gene is TRBV25-1, the J gene TRBJ1-1; D possibly corresponds to TRBD1 (5 bases). The germline V and J ends were trimmed by 3 bases and 9 bases, with 14 bases remaining between them. Per the germline V gene, CDR1 is MGHDK and CDR2 is SYGVNS. The CDR3 contains 13 residues. The DNA for the CDR3 is TGTGCCAGCAGTGACCACAACAGGATCCAAGCTTTCTTT. Translated: CASSDHNRIQAFF.

This chain uses TRBV20-1 with TRBJ2-5, with D tentatively TRBD1 or TRBD2 (5 bases each). The germline gives CDR1 DFQATT, CDR2 SNEGSKA (reference sequence). The CDR3 is 15 amino acids. Between the trimmed V and J ends, which lost 1 base and 0 bases, there was a span of 12 bases. The CDR3 protein is CSARVSGGNQETQYF. The CDR3 DNA reads as TGCAGTGCTAGAGTTAGTGGGGGAAACCAAGAGACCCAGTACTTC.

The rearrangement uses TRBV5-4 and TRBJ1-1, with D maybe TRBD1 (5 bases). Germline values: CDR1 SGHNT, CDR2 YYREEE (reference sequence). Trimming shortened V by 4 bases and J by 5 bases, and 12 bases separated the two germline ends. The CDR3 contains 13 residues. In DNA, the CDR3 is TGTGCCAGCAGCAACCCTCAGGGAACTGAAGCTTTCTTT. This gives the protein CASSNPQGTEAFF.

Only a few counts were recorded for this clonotype. This chain uses TRBV12-3 or TRBV12-4 with TRBJ2-5; TRBD2 matches at 7 bases. The V gene end was trimmed by 3 bases and the J gene end by 4 bases; junction bases not matched to a gene: 8. The CDR3 runs 15 residues. Written as DNA, the CDR3 is TGTGCCAGCAGTTTCGGAGCGTGGGGGGGAGAGACCCAGTACTTC. As protein: CASSFGAWGGETQYF.

This clonotype came up many times. The chain employs TRBV20-1 and TRBJ2-5; D is unclear. Germline lookup yields CDR1 DFQATT and CDR2 SNEGSKA (reference sequence). CDR3 length equals 16 residues. V gave up 6 bases and J gave up 0 bases, with 20 bases separating them. DNA of the CDR3: TGCAGTGCGATTCCAGCGCATCGGACGTACCAAGAGACCCAGTACTTC. This encodes CSAIPAHRTYQETQYF.

The J gene is TRBJ2-7, the V gene TRBV2, with 7 bases identical to TRBD1. With 7 bases clipped from V and 2 bases from J, the junction kept 5 bases outside the gene matches. The CDR3 contains 13 residues. CDR1 is SNHLY and CDR2 is FYNNEI in the germline V gene. The CDR3 sequence: CASTRQGAYEQYF. The CDR3 DNA sequence: TGTGCCAGCACCCGACAGGGCGCCTACGAGCAGTACTTC. The full variable domain, in which reference TRBV2 and TRBJ2-7 provide the parts outside the CDR3, is EPEVTQTPSHQVTQMGQEVILRCVPISNHLYFYWYRQILGQKVEFLVSFYNNEISEKSEIFDDQFSVERPDGSNFTLKIRSTKLEDSAMYFCASTRQGAYEQYFGPGTRLTVT.

In its sample, this clonotype was seen a few times. The CDR3 coding sequence is TGTGCCAGCAGACCTGGACTGGTCCCGGGCAATGAGCAGTTCTTC. Translating it yields CASRPGLVPGNEQFF. The genes are TRBV7-2 and TRBJ2-7; D possibly corresponds to TRBD2 (5 bases). The end of the DNA is better explained by TRBJ2-1, so the J call may be wrong. The CDR3 covers 15 residues. Germline CDR1 SGHTA, CDR2 FQGNSA.

The DNA of the CDR3 is TGTGCCAGCAGTTACCGGACAGCCTACGAGCAGTACTTC. Its protein product is CASSYRTAYEQYF. The J gene is TRBJ2-7, the V gene TRBV6-6, with D perhaps matching TRBD1 (6 bases). The germline V gene has CDR1 MNHNY and CDR2 SVGAGI (reference sequence). Between the trimmed V and J ends, which lost 2 bases and 2 bases, there was a span of 7 bases. The CDR3 contains 13 residues.

The J gene is TRBJ2-6, the V gene TRBV20-1, with D possibly being TRBD2 (5 bases). Trimming stripped 3 bases from V and 3 bases from J, with 9 bases between. This CDR3 has 14 amino acids. Germline V CDR1 and CDR2: DFQATT, SNEGSKA (reference sequence). CDR3 nucleotides: TGCAGTGCTAGCGGGAAAGGTGGGGCCAACGTCCTGACTTTC. Its protein product is CSASGKGGANVLTF.

The rearrangement links TRBV29-1 to TRBJ2-7, with 9 bases fitting TRBD1. Germline CDR1 and CDR2: SQVTM and ANQGSEA. V lost 7 bases, J lost 7 bases, and 8 bases stayed unmatched. The CDR3 has 12 residues. The chain's CDR3 is CSAMDRGGEQYF. In DNA, the CDR3 is TGCAGCGCCATGGACAGGGGTGGGGAGCAGTACTTC.

There are a few counts of this clonotype. The CDR3 region is CSANVGGGRNQPQHF. Here the CDR3 DNA reads TGCAGTGCTAATGTCGGGGGGGGGCGCAATCAGCCCCAGCATTTT. The chain uses TRBV20-1 and TRBJ1-5, with D possibly matching TRBD1 (6 bases). CDR1 and CDR2 (germline): DFQATT, SNEGSKA (reference sequence). This CDR3 region has 15 residues. V was pared by 4 bases and J by 2 bases, with 15 bases between.

V is TRBV4-3 and J is TRBJ1-2, with 8 bases identical to TRBD1. The CDR3 runs to 14 residues. Trimming at V came to 2 bases and at J to 6 bases, leaving 5 bases not matched to a gene. From germline, CDR1 is LGHNA and CDR2 YSLEER. In DNA, the CDR3 is TGCGCCAGCAGCCAAACAGGACAGGGAGATGGCTACACCTTC. As protein: CASSQTGQGDGYTF.

J is TRBJ2-3 and V is TRBV4-1; TRBD1 agrees at 9 bases. The ends lost 1 base at V and 3 bases at J; junction bases unmatched: 5. The CDR3 totals 16 residues. The V gene's germline CDR1 is MGHRA and CDR2 YSYEKL. The CDR3 loop is CASSQVMGQGTDTQYF. The CDR3 DNA follows: TGCGCCAGCAGCCAAGTCATGGGACAGGGAACAGATACGCAGTATTTT.

This clonotype was seen at least ten times. The chain uses TRBV7-9 and TRBJ2-5, with D unresolved. Germline V CDR1 and CDR2: SEHNR, FQNEAQ (reference sequence). This CDR3 has 12 amino acids. V was clipped by 8 bases and J by 4 bases, with 11 bases between them. CDR3 region: CASAWGLETQYF. In DNA, the CDR3 is TGTGCCAGCGCCTGGGGTTTAGAGACCCAGTACTTC.